Described below is a single T cell receptor (beta chain) sequence and its context. These data are taken from a study of preoperative IRX-2 immunotherapy in early breast cancer. Some clones are missing from TCRdb's copy, which holds only in-frame ones; the method was immunoSEQ multiplex PCR. The table records some 59,000 clones, less than 95% of them present only once. Stated treatment: preoperative locoregional IRX-2 cytokine immunotherapy. This phase Ib study tested locoregional IRX-2 cytokine immunotherapy given before surgery. Deletions cut 6 bases from V and 2 bases from J, with 17 bases between. CDR3 size: 15 residues. The germline gives CDR1 LNHNV, CDR2 YYDKDF (reference sequence).

The V and J genes are TRBV15 and TRBJ2-7; possibly TRBD2 for D (7 bases). The source is a human donor with breast cancer. The biological material was taken from a patient treated with IRX-2 immunotherapy. The CDR3, as DNA: TGTGCCACCAGAGAAGGGGGGGTTGGGACCTACGAGCAGTACTTC. It is translated as CATREGGVGTYEQYF.